Described below is a single T cell receptor beta chain sequence and its context. Its antigen is not known. The PCR was carried out with 60 Vbeta primers and 13 Jbeta primers. Generated by immunoSEQ multiplex PCR, the TCRdb table keeps only in-frame clones and is missing some. In the table there are around 150,000 clones, approximately 75% of which are singletons. The data originate from a study of cytomegalovirus exposure and HLA in healthy donors. Broader study findings: Across donors, presence/absence analyses took sequencing depth to be roughly uniform. The study put 150 to 200 TCR beta chains on its list as cytomegalovirus-associated.

Healthy bone marrow donors made up the cohort. The CDR3 is 12 amino acids. From germline, CDR1 is SEHNR and CDR2 FQNEAQ (reference sequence). V was cut by 2 bases and J by 6 bases, with 7 bases left in between. Sample: PBMCs. The chain couples TRBV7-9 to TRBJ1-2; D remains unclear. This TCR came from a man aged 25-45 years in good health and CMV-seropositive. The CDR3 spells CASSLFGDGYTF. CDR3 coding DNA: TGTGCCAGCAGCTTATTCGGAGATGGCTACACCTTC.